The present T cell receptor beta chain was sequenced within a study of T cell clonality in common variable immunodeficiency. CDR1 is SGHRS, CDR2 YFSETQ, per germline. Trimming at V came to 3 bases and at J to 4 bases, leaving 14 bases not matched to a gene. The CDR3 runs 18 residues. The data were produced by immunoSEQ multiplex PCR, yet TCRdb's version contains in-frame clones alone and is incomplete. Recorded here are tens of thousands of clones, none singletons. This clone was picked up many times. The target antigen is unknown. The read gets to within 3 residues of the CDR3 end, and the germline J gene fills in the rest. Findings and caveats of the study: Compared with healthy controls, CVID subjects showed increased TCRbeta clonality, mostly in about a third.

Both groups were predominantly of Caucasian heritage. This sequence was found in a person aged 18 to 75 in good health. Sequencing was carried out using peripheral blood mononuclear cells. This chain connects TRBV5-1 to TRBJ2-2; TRBD2 matches at 8 bases. The CDR3 DNA, read in part, is TGCGCCAGCAGCTATTTCGTCGCGGGAGGCGAAGTCACCGGGGAG. Its translation is CASSYFVAGGEVTGE. The full-length CDR3 reads as CASSYFVAGGEVTGELFF.